This T cell receptor (beta chain) was obtained from a study of early T cells in non-severe SARS-CoV-2 infection. TCRdb redid the calling of the 5' RACE reads with MiXCR, one entry per CDR3 protein. The table records 35,000 to 45,000 distinct CDR3 sequences, about 6.5% of them present only once. Germline values: CDR1 SGHTA, CDR2 FQGTGA. This CDR3 region has 15 residues. There are many counts of this clonotype. Its matching antigen is unknown. The germline gene is not matched at one end of the junction; a read error may be the cause. Regarding the study as a whole: The VDJdb matching leaned toward anti-spike CD8 responses and overlooked private and CD4 specificities.

This receptor was identified in an adult who was a healthcare worker with PCR-confirmed SARS-CoV-2 infection or an uninfected control (not recorded which). The chain has TRBV7-3 and TRBJ2-2, with 7 bases lining up with TRBD1. Sequencing was performed on whole blood, taken at baseline. The CDR3 here is CASSPDRALAGQLFF. The CDR3 DNA reads TGTGCCAGCAGCCCCGACAGGGCTCTAGCCGGGCAGCTGTTTTTT.